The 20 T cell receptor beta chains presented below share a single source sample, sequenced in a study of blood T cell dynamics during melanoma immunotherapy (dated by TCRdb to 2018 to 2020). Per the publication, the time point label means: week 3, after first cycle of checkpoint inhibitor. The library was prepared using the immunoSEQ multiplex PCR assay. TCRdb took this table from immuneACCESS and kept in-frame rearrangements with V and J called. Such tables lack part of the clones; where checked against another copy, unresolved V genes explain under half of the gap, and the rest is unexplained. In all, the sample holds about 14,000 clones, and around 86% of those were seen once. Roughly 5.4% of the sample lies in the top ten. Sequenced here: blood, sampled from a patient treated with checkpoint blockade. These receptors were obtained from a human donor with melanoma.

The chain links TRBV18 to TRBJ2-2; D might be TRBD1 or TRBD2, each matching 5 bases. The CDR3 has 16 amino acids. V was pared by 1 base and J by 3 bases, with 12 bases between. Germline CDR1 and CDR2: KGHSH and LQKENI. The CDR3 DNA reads TGTGCCAGCTCACCACTCGGGACGAGCTACACCGGGGAGCTGTTTTTT. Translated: CASSPLGTSYTGELFF.

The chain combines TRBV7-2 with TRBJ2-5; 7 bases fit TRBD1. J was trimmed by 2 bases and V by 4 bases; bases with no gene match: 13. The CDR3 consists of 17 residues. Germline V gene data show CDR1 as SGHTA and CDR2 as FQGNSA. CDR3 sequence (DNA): TGTGCCAGCAGCTCCCAACCCCCCGGGACAGTACAAGAGACCCAGTACTTC. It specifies CASSSQPPGTVQETQYF.

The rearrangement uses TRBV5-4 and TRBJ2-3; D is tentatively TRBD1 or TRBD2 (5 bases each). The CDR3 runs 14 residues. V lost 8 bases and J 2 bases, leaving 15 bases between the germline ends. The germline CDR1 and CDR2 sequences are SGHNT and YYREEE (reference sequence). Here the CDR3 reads CASSRGTSTDTQYF. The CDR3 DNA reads TGTGCCAGTAGTCGGGGCACATCCACAGATACGCAGTATTTT. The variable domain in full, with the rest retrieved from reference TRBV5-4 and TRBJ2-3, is ETGVTQSPTHLIKTRGQQVTLRCSSQSGHNTVSWYQQALGQGPQFIFQYYREEENGRGNFPPRFSGLQFPNYSSELNVNALELDDSALYLCASSRGTSTDTQYFGPGTRLTVL.

In nucleotides, the CDR3 is TGTGCCAGCAGCCCCAGCGGGGAAAGGTACAATGAGCAGTTCTTC. It specifies CASSPSGERYNEQFF. The V gene is TRBV7-8, the J gene TRBJ2-1; TRBD2 agrees at 7 bases. With V trimmed by 5 bases and J by 4 bases, 8 bases remained unmatched. This CDR3 is built from 15 residues. Germline CDR1 SGHVS, CDR2 FQNEAQ.

This CDR3 reads CASSPKGLAAYEQYF. CDR3 DNA: TGTGCCAGCAGCCCCAAGGGACTAGCGGCCTACGAGCAGTACTTC. The V call is TRBV7-2, the J call TRBJ2-7; the match to TRBD2 covers 11 bases. V shed 5 bases, J shed 2 bases, and the junction held 5 bases outside the gene matches. This CDR3 region has 15 residues. Germline V gene data show CDR1 as SGHTA and CDR2 as FQGNSA.

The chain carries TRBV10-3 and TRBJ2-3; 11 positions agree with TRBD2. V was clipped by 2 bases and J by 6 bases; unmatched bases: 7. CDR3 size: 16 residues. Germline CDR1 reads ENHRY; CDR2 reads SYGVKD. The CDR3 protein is CAISEPTSGRGDTQYF. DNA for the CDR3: TGTGCCATCAGTGAGCCTACTAGCGGGAGAGGGGATACGCAGTATTTT.

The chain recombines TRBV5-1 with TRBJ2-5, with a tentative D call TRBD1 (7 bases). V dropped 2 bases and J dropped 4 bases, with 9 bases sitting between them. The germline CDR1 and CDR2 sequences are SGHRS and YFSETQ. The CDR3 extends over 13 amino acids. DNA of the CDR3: TGCGCCAGCAGCTTCCAGGGGGGAGAGACCCAGTACTTC. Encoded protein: CASSFQGGETQYF.

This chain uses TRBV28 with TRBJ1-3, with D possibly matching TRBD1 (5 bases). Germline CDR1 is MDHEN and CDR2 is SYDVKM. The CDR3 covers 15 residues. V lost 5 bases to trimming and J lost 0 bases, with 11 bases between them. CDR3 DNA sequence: TGTGCCAGCAGTCTCGGACACCTCTCTGGAAACACCATATATTTT. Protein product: CASSLGHLSGNTIYF.

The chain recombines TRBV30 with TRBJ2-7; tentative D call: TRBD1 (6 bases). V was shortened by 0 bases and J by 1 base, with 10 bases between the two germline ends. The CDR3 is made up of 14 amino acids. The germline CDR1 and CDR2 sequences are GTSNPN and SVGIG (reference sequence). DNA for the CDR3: TGTGCCTGGAGTGTAGGGCAGGGGTCCTACGAGCAGTACTTC. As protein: CAWSVGQGSYEQYF.

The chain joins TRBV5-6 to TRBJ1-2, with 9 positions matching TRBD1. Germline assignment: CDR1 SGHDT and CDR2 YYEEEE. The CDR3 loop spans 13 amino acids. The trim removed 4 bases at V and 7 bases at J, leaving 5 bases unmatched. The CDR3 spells CASSTPGQGGYTF. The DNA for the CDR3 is TGTGCCAGCAGCACACCGGGACAGGGTGGCTACACCTTC.

The CDR3 DNA follows: TGTGCCTCTACCAGCCTAGCGGGAGATACGCAGTATTTT. Translating gives CASTSLAGDTQYF. This sequence joins TRBV30 and TRBJ2-3; TRBD2 aligns across 8 bases. CDR1 GTSNPN and CDR2 SVGIG come from the germline V gene (reference sequence). V lost 7 bases to trimming and J lost 5 bases; unmatched junction nucleotides: 8. The CDR3 loop spans 13 amino acids.

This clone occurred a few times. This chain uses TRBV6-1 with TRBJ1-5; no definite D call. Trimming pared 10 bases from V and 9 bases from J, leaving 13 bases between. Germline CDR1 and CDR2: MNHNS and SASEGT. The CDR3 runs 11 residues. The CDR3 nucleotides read TGTGCCACCGGACCTGCTTGGCCCCAGCATTTT. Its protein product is CATGPAWPQHF.

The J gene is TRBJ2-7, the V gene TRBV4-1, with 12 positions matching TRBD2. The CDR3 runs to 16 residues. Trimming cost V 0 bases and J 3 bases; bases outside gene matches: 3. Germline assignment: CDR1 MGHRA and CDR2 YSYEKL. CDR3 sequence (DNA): TGCGCCAGCAGCCAAGAATCTAGCGGGAGGGGCTACGAGCAGTACTTC. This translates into CASSQESSGRGYEQYF.

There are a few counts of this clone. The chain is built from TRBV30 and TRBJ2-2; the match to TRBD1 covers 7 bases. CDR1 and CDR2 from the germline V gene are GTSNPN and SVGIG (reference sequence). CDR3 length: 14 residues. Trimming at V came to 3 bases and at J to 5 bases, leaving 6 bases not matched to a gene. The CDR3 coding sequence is TGTGCCTGGAGAACCACAGGGGTGACCGGGGAGCTGTTTTTT. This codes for CAWRTTGVTGELFF.

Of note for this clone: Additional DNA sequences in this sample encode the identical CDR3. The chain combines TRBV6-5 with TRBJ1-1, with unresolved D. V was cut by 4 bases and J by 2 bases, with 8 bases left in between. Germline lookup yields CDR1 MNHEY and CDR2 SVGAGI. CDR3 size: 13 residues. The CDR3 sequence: CASSSRRNTEAFF. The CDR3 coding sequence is TGTGCCAGCAGTTCTAGACGCAACACTGAAGCTTTCTTT.

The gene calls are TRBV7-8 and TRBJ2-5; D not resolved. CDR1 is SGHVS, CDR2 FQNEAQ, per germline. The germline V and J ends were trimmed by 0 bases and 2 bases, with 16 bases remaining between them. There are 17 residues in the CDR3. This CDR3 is CASSLARFFRVQETQYF. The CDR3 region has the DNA TGTGCCAGCAGCTTAGCGCGGTTTTTTAGGGTACAAGAGACCCAGTACTTC.

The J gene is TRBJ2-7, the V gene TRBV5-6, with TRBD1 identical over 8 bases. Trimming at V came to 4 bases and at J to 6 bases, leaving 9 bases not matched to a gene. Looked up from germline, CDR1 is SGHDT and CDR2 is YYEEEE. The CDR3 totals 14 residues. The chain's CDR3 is CASSADRVFSEQYF. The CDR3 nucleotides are TGTGCCAGCAGCGCGGACAGGGTGTTCTCCGAGCAGTACTTC.

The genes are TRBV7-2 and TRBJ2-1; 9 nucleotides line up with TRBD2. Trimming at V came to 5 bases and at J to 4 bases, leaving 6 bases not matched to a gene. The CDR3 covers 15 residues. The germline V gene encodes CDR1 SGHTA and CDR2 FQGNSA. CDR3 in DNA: TGTGCCAGCAGCCCTGCTAGCGGGATATACAATGAGCAGTTCTTC. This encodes CASSPASGIYNEQFF. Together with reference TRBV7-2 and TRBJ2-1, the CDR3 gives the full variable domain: GAGVSQSPSNKVTEKGKDVELRCDPISGHTALYWYRQSLGQGLEFLIYFQGNSAPDKSGLPSDRFSAERTGGSVSTLTIQRTQQEDSAVYLCASSPASGIYNEQFFGPGTRLTVL.

The CDR3 DNA sequence: TGCGCCAGCAGCCTCGAAAAGAACACTGAAGCTTTCTTT. Its protein is CASSLEKNTEAFF. The genes are TRBV4-3 and TRBJ1-1; D is unclear. Trimming took 4 bases from V and 1 from J, leaving 7 bases between them. The V gene's germline CDR1 is LGHNA and CDR2 YSLEER. The CDR3 sequence is 13 residues long.

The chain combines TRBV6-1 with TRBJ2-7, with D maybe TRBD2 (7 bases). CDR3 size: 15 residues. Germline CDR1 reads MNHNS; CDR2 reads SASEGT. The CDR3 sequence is CASKAGTLGSYEQYF. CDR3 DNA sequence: TGTGCATCGAAAGCGGGGACATTAGGTTCCTACGAGCAGTACTTC.